This TCR beta chain stems from a study of T-cell reconstitution after alpha-beta-depleted transplantation in children. Researchers prepared the TCRbeta library using unique molecular identifiers, the study reports. TCRdb independently ran MiXCR on the PCR reads; one entry per CDR3 protein. In the table there are about a million distinct CDR3 sequences, roughly 29% of which are singletons. Findings of the study overall: The study reportedly traced alpha-beta T cells about two months after transplant to several hundred expanded graft clones. From newly produced T cells came most of the T-cell counts and diversity one year after transplant.

This clonotype has only one observation. Its antigen is undetermined. The V end lost 1 base, the J end lost 7 bases, and 13 bases lay between the germline ends. Germline V gives CDR1 MNHNS, CDR2 SASEGT. This CDR3 contains 15 residues. Sequencing was performed on PBMCs, mostly from graft donor cells, taken 360 days after TCRalphabeta/CD19-depleted stem cell transplant. The receptor was derived from a boy in the first two years of life who had a stem cell transplant for SCID, so the T cells may come from the graft donor. The chain links TRBV6-1 to TRBJ1-4, with D possibly being TRBD1 (6 bases). CDR3 bases: TGTGCCAGCAGTGAAGACCCGGGGGCGAGTGAAAAACTGTTTTTT. Translated, it gives CASSEDPGASEKLFF.